Listed below are T cell receptor beta chains from one sample, sequenced in a study of radiation and T cells in renal cell carcinoma. Sequencing was performed with immunoSEQ multiplex PCR; in TCRdb, only in-frame clones are kept and a portion is missing. The sample consists of some 120,000 clones, approximately 85% of them appearing once. Sequenced material: blood, taken from a patient whose treatment included radiotherapy and nephrectomy. These receptors were taken from a man aged 50-60 years with renal cell carcinoma. CDR3s include the opening cysteine and the closing phenylalanine or tryptophan. A D gene is named only where the DNA matches it firmly. Only part of the rows carry a size: once, few, many, or a class if the clone is expanded.

V	J	D	size	CDR3	DNA
TRBV2	TRBJ2-3	.	.	CATARGPGVGGWDTQYF	TGTGCCACCGCGAGGGGACCCGGTGTCGGGGGTTGGGATACGCAGTATTTT
TRBV5-1	TRBJ2-7	.	few	CASSLDYEQYF	TGCGCCAGCAGCTTGGATTACGAGCAGTACTTC
TRBV4-1	TRBJ2-5	.	few	CASSQDGGKETQYF	TGCGCCAGCAGCCAAGATGGGGGGAAAGAGACCCAGTACTTC
TRBV4-1	TRBJ1-5	.	.	CASSQGLWVPGQNSNQPQHF	TGCGCCAGCAGCCAAGGATTGTGGGTTCCAGGCCAAAATAGCAATCAGCCCCAGCATTTT
TRBV28	TRBJ2-6	.	.	CASSILQGAGANVLTF	TGTGCCAGCAGTATCTTACAGGGAGCAGGGGCCAACGTCCTGACTTTC
TRBV2	TRBJ1-1	.	.	CASNQDSSPEAFF	TGTGCCAGCAACCAGGACAGTTCCCCTGAAGCTTTCTTT
TRBV5-1	TRBJ2-7	TRBD1	.	CASTMTGVSYEQYF	TGCGCCAGCACTATGACAGGGGTCTCCTACGAGCAGTACTTC
TRBV6-1	TRBJ1-1	.	few	CASSVNTEAFF	TGTGCCAGCAGTGTTAACACTGAAGCTTTCTTT
TRBV19	TRBJ1-5	.	once	CASSKQRDQPQHF	TGTGCCAGTAGTAAACAGAGGGATCAGCCCCAGCATTTT
TRBV5-4	TRBJ1-6	.	.	CASGPGSSVGYNSPLHF	TGTGCCAGCGGCCCGGGGTCGAGCGTGGGCTATAATTCACCCCTCCACTTT
TRBV4-2	TRBJ1-1	.	few	CASSQQTGGYTEAFF	TGTGCCAGCAGCCAACAAACAGGAGGGTACACTGAAGCTTTCTTT
TRBV5-8	TRBJ2-7	TRBD1	.	CASSERGQGRNREYF	TGTGCCAGCAGCGAAAGGGGACAGGGTCGAAATCGGGAGTACTTC
TRBV5-5	TRBJ2-2	.	.	CASSWRSGGDTGELFF	TGTGCCAGCAGCTGGAGGTCGGGCGGGGACACCGGGGAGCTGTTTTTT
TRBV5-6	TRBJ2-5	.	once	CASTLAGGETQYF	TGTGCCAGCACCCTGGCAGGAGGGGAGACCCAGTACTTC
TRBV25-1	TRBJ2-3	TRBD1	.	CASSEGQEDTDTQYF	TGTGCCAGCAGTGAAGGACAGGAGGACACAGATACGCAGTATTTT
TRBV7-9	TRBJ2-2	.	.	CASSLGEAVNTGELFF	TGTGCCAGCAGCTTAGGGGAGGCCGTGAACACCGGGGAGCTGTTTTTT